The sequence of this T cell receptor beta chain was determined in a study of CD8 T cells in Susac syndrome. Sequencing of TCR beta was undertaken in CD8+ and CD4+ T cells derived from blood. The study used treatment-naive patients who had stable or active relapsing-remitting disease as multiple sclerosis controls. V trimming: 6 bases; J trimming: 4 bases; junction bases outside the gene matches: 8. Per germline, CDR1 MNHEY and CDR2 SMNVEV (reference sequence). CDR3 size: 14 residues. Random hexamers were used to reverse transcribe an amount of about 0.5 to 1 ug RNA. It was immunoSEQ multiplex PCR that amplified TCR beta CDR3 across 54 Vbeta and 13 Jbeta. MiXCR was run by TCRdb on the immunoSEQ multiplex PCR reads, yielding one entry per CDR3 protein. The profile shows 250,000 to 300,000 distinct CDR3 sequences, roughly 85% of them singletons.

The chain carries TRBV27 and TRBJ1-2, with TRBD1 identical over 7 bases. The clonotype was recovered from a human donor with multiple sclerosis. The sequencing sample was made of CD8+ T cells from PBMCs. For the CDR3, the DNA is TGTGCCAGCAGGCCCGGTCAGGGGGGCTATGGCTACACCTTC. Translation: CASRPGQGGYGYTF.